What follows are 17 T cell receptor beta chains derived from one specimen sequenced in a study of long-term antiretroviral therapy in people with HIV. Run at survey level, the immunoSEQ assay was version v3.0. Using immunoSEQ multiplex PCR, the repertoire was profiled, and TCRdb retains in-frame clones only, with some absent. The sample carries about 11,000 clones, under 80% recorded once. Sequences were derived from unsorted PBMCs, sampled at the start of antiretroviral therapy, before treatment. The receptors stem from a young man with HIV.

The table lists this clone with a count of one. This chain's CDR3 is CASSLPLGVFHEQYF. CDR3 bases: TGTGCCAGCAGCTTACCCCTAGGAGTCTTCCACGAGCAGTACTTC. This chain uses TRBV7-2 with TRBJ2-7; D is ambiguous. Germline CDR1 reads SGHTA; CDR2 reads FQGNSA. The CDR3 loop spans 15 amino acids. The V gene lost 2 bases and the J gene lost 5 bases, with 16 bases spanning the gap.

The chain joins TRBV27 to TRBJ1-4, with D maybe TRBD1 (6 bases). Per germline, CDR1 MNHEY and CDR2 SMNVEV (reference sequence). This CDR3 comprises 13 residues. V was clipped by 6 bases and J by 8 bases, with 13 bases between them. The CDR3 DNA is TGTGCCAGCAGAGGACGTGGGGGCGAAAAACTGTTTTTT. It encodes CASRGRGGEKLFF.

The rearrangement joins TRBV10-2 to TRBJ1-4; D gene ambiguous. The V end lost 3 bases, the J end lost 8 bases, and 16 bases lay between the germline ends. Germline loops: CDR1 WSHSY, CDR2 SAAADI. The CDR3 runs to 15 residues. This CDR3 reads CASSDLGRAGEKLFF. Here the CDR3 DNA reads TGCGCCAGCAGTGATCTGGGTCGAGCGGGCGAAAAACTGTTTTTT.

This chain uses TRBV27 with TRBJ2-2; D may match TRBD1 or TRBD2 (5 bases each). The CDR3 contains 15 residues. The V end was cut by 8 bases, the J end by 0 bases, with 13 bases between. Germline CDR1 and CDR2: MNHEY and SMNVEV (reference sequence). CDR3 in DNA: TGTGCCAGCGGAATCGGGGACCCGAACACCGGGGAGCTGTTTTTT. Protein product: CASGIGDPNTGELFF.

The J gene is TRBJ1-5, the V gene TRBV5-6, with D hard to call. The ends were cut back, 0 bases at V and 6 bases at J, with 7 bases in the middle. The CDR3 has 13 amino acids. Germline assignment: CDR1 SGHDT and CDR2 YYEEEE. The CDR3 here is CASSLGEAQPQHF. CDR3 nucleotides: TGTGCCAGCAGCTTGGGGGAGGCTCAGCCCCAGCATTTT.

The chain recombines TRBV29-1 with TRBJ1-2; D is perhaps TRBD1 (6 bases). The CDR3 spans 13 residues. The V gene lost 3 bases and the J gene lost 6 bases, with 14 bases spanning the gap. CDR1 SQVTM and CDR2 ANQGSEA come from the germline V gene. The CDR3 reads CSVDFRGVNGYTF. The CDR3 DNA reads as TGCAGCGTTGATTTCAGGGGTGTAAATGGCTACACCTTC.

The J gene is TRBJ2-5, the V gene TRBV5-6; D possibly corresponds to TRBD2 (5 bases). The germline V gene encodes CDR1 SGHDT and CDR2 YYEEEE. The V end was cut by 2 bases, the J end by 1 base, with 24 bases between. The CDR3 runs to 19 residues. The CDR3 bases are TGTGCCAGCAGCTTTTGGGGAGCAAGCAGCGGCGCACCCCAAGAGACCCAGTACTTC. Translated: CASSFWGASSGAPQETQYF. Combining the CDR3 with reference TRBV5-6 and TRBJ2-5 gives the whole variable domain DAGVTQSPTHLIKTRGQQVTLRCSPKSGHDTVSWYQQALGQGPQFIFQYYEEEERQRGNFPDRFSGHQFPNYSSELNVNALLLGDSALYLCASSFWGASSGAPQETQYFGPGTRLLVL.

The J gene is TRBJ2-7, the V gene TRBV5-6; TRBD1 matches at 8 bases. The CDR3 totals 14 residues. The junction had 6 bases not matched to a gene; V was cut back by 1 base and J by 6 bases. Germline V gene sequence: CDR1 SGHDT, CDR2 YYEEEE. The CDR3 region is CASSLSPGGGEQYF. The CDR3 nucleotides are TGTGCCAGCAGCTTGAGTCCAGGGGGCGGCGAGCAGTACTTC.

This clone occurred once. The CDR3, as DNA: TGTGCCACCAGCAGGCGTCGGGAGGACAATCAGCCCCAGCATTTT. This translates into CATSRRREDNQPQHF. This chain joins TRBV15 and TRBJ1-5; D gene ambiguous. V lost 3 bases and J 3 bases, leaving 12 bases between the germline ends. From germline, CDR1 is LNHNV and CDR2 YYDKDF (reference sequence). The CDR3 has 15 amino acids. The entire variable domain, with the rest obtained from reference TRBV15 and TRBJ1-5, is as follows: DAMVIQNPRYQVTQFGKPVTLSCSQTLNHNVMYWYQQKSSQAPKLLFHYYDKDFNNEADTPDNFQSRRPNTSFCFLDIRSPGLGDTAMYLCATSRRREDNQPQHFGDGTRLSIL.

The J gene is TRBJ2-5, the V gene TRBV10-2; weak D call: TRBD2 (6 bases). Trimming left V 2 bases short and J 1 base short, with 11 bases between. This CDR3 spans 15 amino acids. In germline, CDR1 is WSHSY, CDR2 SAAADI. This chain's CDR3 is CASSEGDSSQETQYF. DNA for the CDR3: TGCGCCAGCAGTGAGGGGGACTCATCCCAAGAGACCCAGTACTTC.

This clone was seen more than once but under ten times. The genes are TRBV7-9 and TRBJ2-7; tentative D call: TRBD2 (6 bases). Germline V lookup: CDR1 SEHNR, CDR2 FQNEAQ (reference sequence). V was trimmed by 7 bases and J by 4 bases, leaving 17 bases between them. This CDR3 is built from 14 residues. As DNA, the CDR3 is TGTGCCAGCACCCCGGTCCTGGGGACTTACGAGCAGTACTTC. Its translation: CASTPVLGTYEQYF.

In DNA, the CDR3 is TGTGCCAGCAGTTTAATCCGGGACCAATACGAGCAGTACTTC. This translates into CASSLIRDQYEQYF. The chain has TRBV28 and TRBJ2-7; the D gene could be TRBD1 or TRBD2 (5 bases each). V was trimmed by 2 bases and J by 4 bases, leaving 12 bases between them. This CDR3 comprises 14 residues. Germline lookup yields CDR1 MDHEN and CDR2 SYDVKM.

The table lists this clone with a few counts. The genes are TRBV7-9 and TRBJ2-1, with 9 bases identical to TRBD2. CDR1 and CDR2 (germline): SEHNR, FQNEAQ (reference sequence). V was pared by 2 bases and J by 7 bases, with 9 bases of the junction left unmatched. The CDR3 has 16 amino acids. In nucleotides, the CDR3 is TGTGCCAGCAGCTTACGTGGGCTAGCGGGGTGGAATGAGCAGTTCTTC. Encoded protein: CASSLRGLAGWNEQFF.

This chain uses TRBV7-9 with TRBJ2-5; D remains unclear. The CDR3 runs to 13 residues. Germline-derived CDR1 and CDR2 are SEHNR and FQNEAQ (reference sequence). V was clipped by 1 base and J by 4 bases, with 7 bases between them. The CDR3, as DNA: TGTGCCAGCAGCTTAGAGTACGGAGAGACCCAGTACTTC. It is translated as CASSLEYGETQYF.

Here the CDR3 reads CSVVIGRAGYNEQFF. The CDR3 DNA reads as TGCAGCGTTGTCATCGGCAGGGCGGGGTACAATGAGCAGTTCTTC. The chain is built from TRBV29-1 and TRBJ2-1, with a weak D call TRBD2 (6 bases). The germline CDR1 and CDR2 sequences are SQVTM and ANQGSEA. V lost 4 bases to trimming and J lost 4 bases, with 17 bases between them. CDR3 length: 15 amino acids.

The J gene is TRBJ2-1, the V gene TRBV11-2; D uncertain. V was shortened by 1 base and J by 0 bases, with 10 bases between the two germline ends. The V gene's germline CDR1 is SGHAT and CDR2 FQNNGV. This CDR3 spans 16 amino acids. The CDR3 DNA follows: TGTGCCAGCAGCTTAGGATCCCAATACTCCTACAATGAGCAGTTCTTC. As protein: CASSLGSQYSYNEQFF.

In this sample, this clone turned up a few times. A single base is all that separates this from a far larger clone, so a read error is likely. The V gene is TRBV7-9, the J gene TRBJ2-7; D is perhaps TRBD1 (5 bases). The CDR3 runs 13 residues. Germline values: CDR1 SEHNR, CDR2 FQNEAQ (reference sequence). Between the trimmed V and J ends, which lost 3 bases and 2 bases, there was a span of 8 bases. CDR3: CASSLDNPYEQYF. The CDR3 bases are TGTGCCAGCAGCTTGGACAACCCCTACGAGCAGTACTTC.